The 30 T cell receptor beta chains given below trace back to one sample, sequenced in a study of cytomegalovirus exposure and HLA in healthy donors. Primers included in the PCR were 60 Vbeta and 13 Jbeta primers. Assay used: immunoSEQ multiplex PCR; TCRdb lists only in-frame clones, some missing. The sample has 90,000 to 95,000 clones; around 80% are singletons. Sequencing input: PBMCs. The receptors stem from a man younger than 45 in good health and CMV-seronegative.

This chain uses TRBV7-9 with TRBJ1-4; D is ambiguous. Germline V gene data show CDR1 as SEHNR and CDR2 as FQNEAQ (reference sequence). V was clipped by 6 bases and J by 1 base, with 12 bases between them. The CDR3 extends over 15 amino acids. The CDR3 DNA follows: TGTGCCAGCAGTCCTCAGGTGCTAACTAATGAAAAACTGTTTTTT. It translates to CASSPQVLTNEKLFF.

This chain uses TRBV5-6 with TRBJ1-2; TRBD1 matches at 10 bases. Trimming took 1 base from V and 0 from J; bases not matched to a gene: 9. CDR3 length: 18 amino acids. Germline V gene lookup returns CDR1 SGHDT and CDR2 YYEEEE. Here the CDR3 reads CASSLTPGQGRSNYGYTF. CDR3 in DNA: TGTGCCAGCAGCTTGACCCCGGGACAGGGGAGATCTAACTATGGCTACACCTTC.

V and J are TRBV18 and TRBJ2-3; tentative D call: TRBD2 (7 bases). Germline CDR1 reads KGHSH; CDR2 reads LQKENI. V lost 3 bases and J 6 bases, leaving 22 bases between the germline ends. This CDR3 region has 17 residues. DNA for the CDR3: TGTGCCAGCTCACCTAAAGGGGGAGGGCGAGTCTCGGATACGCAGTATTTT. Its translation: CASSPKGGGRVSDTQYF.

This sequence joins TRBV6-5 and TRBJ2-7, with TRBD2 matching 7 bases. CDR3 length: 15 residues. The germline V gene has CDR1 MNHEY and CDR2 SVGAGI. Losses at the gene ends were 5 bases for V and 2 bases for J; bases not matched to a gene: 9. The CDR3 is CASSSSPAGTYEQYF. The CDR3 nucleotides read TGTGCCAGCAGTAGTAGCCCAGCGGGAACCTACGAGCAGTACTTC.

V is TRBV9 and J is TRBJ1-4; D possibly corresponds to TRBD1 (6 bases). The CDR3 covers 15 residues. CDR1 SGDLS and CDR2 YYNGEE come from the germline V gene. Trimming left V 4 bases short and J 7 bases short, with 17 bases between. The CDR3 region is CASSPDGQGREKLFF. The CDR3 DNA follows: TGTGCCAGCAGCCCGGACGGGCAGGGGCGTGAAAAACTGTTTTTT.

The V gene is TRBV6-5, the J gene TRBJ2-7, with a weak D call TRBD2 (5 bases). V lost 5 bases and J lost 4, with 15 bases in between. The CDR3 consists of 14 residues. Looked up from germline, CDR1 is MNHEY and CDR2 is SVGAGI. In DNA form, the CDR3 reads TGTGCCAGCAGTGAAGGACTGGTGGGGTACGAGCAGTACTTC. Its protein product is CASSEGLVGYEQYF.

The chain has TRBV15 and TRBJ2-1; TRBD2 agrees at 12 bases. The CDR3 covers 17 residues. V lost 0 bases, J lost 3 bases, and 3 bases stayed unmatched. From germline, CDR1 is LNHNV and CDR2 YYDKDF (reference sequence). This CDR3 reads CATSRELLAGGYNEQFF. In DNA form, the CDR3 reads TGTGCCACCAGCAGAGAGCTACTAGCGGGGGGCTACAATGAGCAGTTCTTC.

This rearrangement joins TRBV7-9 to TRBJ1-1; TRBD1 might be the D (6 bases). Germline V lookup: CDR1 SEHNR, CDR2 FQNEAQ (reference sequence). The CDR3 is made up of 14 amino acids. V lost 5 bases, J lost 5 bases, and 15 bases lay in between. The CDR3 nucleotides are TGTGCCAGCAGCACGACAGGAAAGGGGACTGAAGCTTTCTTT. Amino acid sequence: CASSTTGKGTEAFF. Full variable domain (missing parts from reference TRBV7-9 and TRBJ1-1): DTGVSQNPRHKITKRGQNVTFRCDPISEHNRLYWYRQTLGQGPEFLTYFQNEAQLEKSRLLSDRFSAERPKGSFSTLEIQRTEQGDSAMYLCASSTTGKGTEAFFGQGTRLTVV.

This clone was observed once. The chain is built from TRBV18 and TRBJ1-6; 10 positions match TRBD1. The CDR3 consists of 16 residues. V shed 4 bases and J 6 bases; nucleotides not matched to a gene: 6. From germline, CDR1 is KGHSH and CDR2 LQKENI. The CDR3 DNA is TGTGCCAGCTCACTCGGACAGGGGGATCGTAATTCACCCCTCCACTTT. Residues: CASSLGQGDRNSPLHF.

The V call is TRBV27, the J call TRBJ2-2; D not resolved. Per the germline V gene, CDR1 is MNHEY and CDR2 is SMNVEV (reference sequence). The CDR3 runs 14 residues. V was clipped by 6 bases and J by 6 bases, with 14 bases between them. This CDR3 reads CASSPYSLSGELFF. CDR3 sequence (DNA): TGTGCCAGCAGCCCCTACAGTTTATCCGGGGAGCTGTTTTTT.

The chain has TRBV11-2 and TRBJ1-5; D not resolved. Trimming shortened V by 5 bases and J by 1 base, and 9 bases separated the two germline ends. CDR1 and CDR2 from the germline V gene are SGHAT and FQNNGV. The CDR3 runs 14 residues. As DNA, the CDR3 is TGTGCCAGCAGCCCAGGTAGGAGCAATCAGCCCCAGCATTTT. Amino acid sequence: CASSPGRSNQPQHF. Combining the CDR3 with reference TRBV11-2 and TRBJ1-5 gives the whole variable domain EAGVAQSPRYKIIEKRQSVAFWCNPISGHATLYWYQQILGQGPKLLIQFQNNGVVDDSQLPKDRFSAERLKGVDSTLKIQPAKLEDSAVYLCASSPGRSNQPQHFGDGTRLSIL.

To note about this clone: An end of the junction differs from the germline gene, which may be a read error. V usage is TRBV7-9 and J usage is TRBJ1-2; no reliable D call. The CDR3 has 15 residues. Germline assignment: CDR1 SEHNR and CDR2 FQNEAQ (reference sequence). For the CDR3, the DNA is TGTTCCAGCAGCTTAGCTGCGGTAAACCTATATGGCTACACCTTC. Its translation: CSSSLAAVNLYGYTF.

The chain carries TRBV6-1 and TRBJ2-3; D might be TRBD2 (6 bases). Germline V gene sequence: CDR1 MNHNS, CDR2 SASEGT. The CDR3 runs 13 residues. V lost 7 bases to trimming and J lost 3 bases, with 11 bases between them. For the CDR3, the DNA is TGTGCCAGCACTCGGAGGGGTACAGATACGCAGTATTTT. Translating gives CASTRRGTDTQYF.

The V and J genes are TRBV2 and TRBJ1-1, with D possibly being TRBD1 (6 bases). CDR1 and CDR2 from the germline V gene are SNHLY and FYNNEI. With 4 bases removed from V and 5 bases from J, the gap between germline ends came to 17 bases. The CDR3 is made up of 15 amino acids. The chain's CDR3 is CASSARGGLRTEAFF. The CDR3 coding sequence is TGTGCCAGCAGTGCGCGAGGGGGTCTTAGGACTGAAGCTTTCTTT.

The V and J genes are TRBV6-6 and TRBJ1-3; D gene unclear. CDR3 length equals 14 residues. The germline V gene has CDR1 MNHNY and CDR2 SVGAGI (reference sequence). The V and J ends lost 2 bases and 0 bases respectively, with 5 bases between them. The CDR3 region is CASSYLSSGNTIYF. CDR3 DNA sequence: TGTGCCAGCAGTTACCTGAGCTCTGGAAACACCATATATTTT.

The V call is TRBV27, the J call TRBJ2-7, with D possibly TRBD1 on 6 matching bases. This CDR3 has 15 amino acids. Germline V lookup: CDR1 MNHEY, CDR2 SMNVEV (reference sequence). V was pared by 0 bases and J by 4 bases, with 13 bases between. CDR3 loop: CASSLSVRTDYEQYF. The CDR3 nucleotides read TGTGCCAGCAGTTTATCAGTAAGGACAGATTACGAGCAGTACTTC.

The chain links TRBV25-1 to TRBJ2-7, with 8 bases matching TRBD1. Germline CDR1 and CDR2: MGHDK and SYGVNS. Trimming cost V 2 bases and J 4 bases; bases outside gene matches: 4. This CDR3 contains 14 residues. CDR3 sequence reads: CASSEQQGEYEQYV. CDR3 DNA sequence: TGTGCCAGCAGTGAACAACAGGGGGAGTACGAGCAGTACGTC.

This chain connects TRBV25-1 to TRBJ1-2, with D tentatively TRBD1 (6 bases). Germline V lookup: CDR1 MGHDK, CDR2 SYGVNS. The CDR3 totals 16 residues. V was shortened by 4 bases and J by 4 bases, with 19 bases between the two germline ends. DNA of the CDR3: TGTGCCAGCAGTGGAACAGGGACGGATGGGCTCTATGGCTACACCTTC. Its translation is CASSGTGTDGLYGYTF.

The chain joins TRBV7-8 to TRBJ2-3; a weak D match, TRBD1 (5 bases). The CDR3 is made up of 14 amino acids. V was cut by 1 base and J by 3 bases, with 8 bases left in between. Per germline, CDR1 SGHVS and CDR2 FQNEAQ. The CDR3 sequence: CASSLDRRTDTQYF. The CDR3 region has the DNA TGTGCCAGCAGCTTAGACAGGCGAACAGATACGCAGTATTTT.

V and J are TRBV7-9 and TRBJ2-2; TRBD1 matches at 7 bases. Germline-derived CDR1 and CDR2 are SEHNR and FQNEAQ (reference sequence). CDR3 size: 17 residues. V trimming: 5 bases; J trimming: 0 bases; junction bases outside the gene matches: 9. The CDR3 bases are TGTGCCAGCAGCCCCGGGGACAGCCTCGCGAACACCGGGGAGCTGTTTTTT. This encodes CASSPGDSLANTGELFF. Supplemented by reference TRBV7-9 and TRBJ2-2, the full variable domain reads DTGVSQNPRHKITKRGQNVTFRCDPISEHNRLYWYRQTLGQGPEFLTYFQNEAQLEKSRLLSDRFSAERPKGSFSTLEIQRTEQGDSAMYLCASSPGDSLANTGELFFGEGSRLTVL.

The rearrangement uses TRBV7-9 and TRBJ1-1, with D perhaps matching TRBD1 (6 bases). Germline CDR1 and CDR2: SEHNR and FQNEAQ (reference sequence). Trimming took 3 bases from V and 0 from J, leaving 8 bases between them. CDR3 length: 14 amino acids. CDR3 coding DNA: TGTGCCAGCAGCTTCACAGGGATGAACACTGAAGCTTTCTTT. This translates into CASSFTGMNTEAFF.

DNA for the CDR3: TGTGCCAGCAGCTTTGCGGCCTATGGCTACACCTTC. Its translation is CASSFAAYGYTF. The chain joins TRBV5-6 to TRBJ1-2; D gene uncertain. The CDR3 extends over 12 amino acids. Germline CDR1 and CDR2: SGHDT and YYEEEE. V was trimmed by 2 bases and J by 4 bases, leaving 6 bases between them.

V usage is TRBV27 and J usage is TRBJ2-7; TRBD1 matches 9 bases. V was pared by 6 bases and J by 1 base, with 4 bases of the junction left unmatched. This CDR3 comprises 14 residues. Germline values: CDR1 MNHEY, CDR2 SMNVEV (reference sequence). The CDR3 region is CASSRDRDSYEQYF. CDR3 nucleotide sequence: TGTGCCAGCAGCCGGGACAGGGATTCCTACGAGCAGTACTTC.

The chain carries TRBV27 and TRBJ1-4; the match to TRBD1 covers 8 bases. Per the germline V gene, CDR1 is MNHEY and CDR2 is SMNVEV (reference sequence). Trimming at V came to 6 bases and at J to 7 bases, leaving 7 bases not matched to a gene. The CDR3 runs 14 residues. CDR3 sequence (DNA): TGTGCCAGCAGCCCAGGACAGGGCGGTGAAAAACTGTTTTTT. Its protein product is CASSPGQGGEKLFF.

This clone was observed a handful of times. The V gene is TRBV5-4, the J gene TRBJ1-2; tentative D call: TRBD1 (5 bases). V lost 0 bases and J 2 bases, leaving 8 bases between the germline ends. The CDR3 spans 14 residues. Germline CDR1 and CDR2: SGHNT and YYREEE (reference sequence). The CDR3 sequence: CASSLGQGNYGYTF. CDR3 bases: TGTGCCAGCAGCTTGGGGCAGGGAAACTATGGCTACACCTTC.

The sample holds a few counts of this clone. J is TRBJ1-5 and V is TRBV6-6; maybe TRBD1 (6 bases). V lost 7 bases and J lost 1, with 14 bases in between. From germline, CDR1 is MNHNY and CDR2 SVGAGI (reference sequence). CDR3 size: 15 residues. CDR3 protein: CASTYRELSNQPQHF. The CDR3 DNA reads TGTGCCAGCACGTACAGGGAGTTGAGCAATCAGCCCCAGCATTTT.

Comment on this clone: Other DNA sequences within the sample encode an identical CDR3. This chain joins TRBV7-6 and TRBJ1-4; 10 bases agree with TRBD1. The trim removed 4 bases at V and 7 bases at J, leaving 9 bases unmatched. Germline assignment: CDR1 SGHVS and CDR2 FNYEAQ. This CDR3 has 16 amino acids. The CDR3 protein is CASSSPSGTGVEKLFF. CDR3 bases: TGTGCCAGCAGCTCACCCTCCGGGACAGGGGTTGAAAAACTGTTTTTT.

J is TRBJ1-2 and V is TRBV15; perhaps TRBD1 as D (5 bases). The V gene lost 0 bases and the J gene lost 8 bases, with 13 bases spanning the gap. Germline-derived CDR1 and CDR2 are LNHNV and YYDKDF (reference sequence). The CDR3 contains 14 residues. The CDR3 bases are TGTGCCACCAGCAGAGATTGGGGGGAGATCGGCTACACCTTC. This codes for CATSRDWGEIGYTF.

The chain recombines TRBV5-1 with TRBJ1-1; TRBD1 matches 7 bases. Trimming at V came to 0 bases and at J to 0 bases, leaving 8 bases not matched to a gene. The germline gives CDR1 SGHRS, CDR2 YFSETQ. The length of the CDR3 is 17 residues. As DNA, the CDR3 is TGCGCCAGCAGCTTGGCTTTAACAGGGGCTTTGAACACTGAAGCTTTCTTT. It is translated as CASSLALTGALNTEAFF. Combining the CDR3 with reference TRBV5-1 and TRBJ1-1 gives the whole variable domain KAGVTQTPRYLIKTRGQQVTLSCSPISGHRSVSWYQQTPGQGLQFLFEYFSETQRNKGNFPGRFSGRQFSNSRSEMNVSTLELGDSALYLCASSLALTGALNTEAFFGQGTRLTVV.

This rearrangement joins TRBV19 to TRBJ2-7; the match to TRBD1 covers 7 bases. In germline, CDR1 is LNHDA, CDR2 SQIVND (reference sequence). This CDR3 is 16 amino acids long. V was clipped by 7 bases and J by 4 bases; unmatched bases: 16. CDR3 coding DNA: TGTGCCAGTATAGAGGACAGGCCCAGCCTTGGGTACGAGCAGTACGTC. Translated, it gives CASIEDRPSLGYEQYV.